Shown below are 10 T cell receptor beta chains from a single sample sequenced in a study of monozygotic twins with inflammatory bowel disease. TCRdb derives one entry per CDR3 protein from the 5' RACE reads, leaving out DNA. The repertoire shows around 40,000 distinct CDR3 sequences; the top ten hold about 5%. The sample was blood. These receptors came from a human donor with ulcerative colitis or Crohn's disease, or a healthy co-twin of an affected twin (not recorded which).

The chain recombines TRBV2 with TRBJ2-2; the D gene TCRdb calls, TRBD2, cannot be checked with no DNA. Germline lookup yields CDR1 SNHLY and CDR2 FYNNEI. This CDR3 has 16 residues. The CDR3 spells CASSENGLVVAGELFF.

The J gene is TRBJ1-4, the V gene TRBV7-2; no DNA is available, so the TRBD1 call from TCRdb remains unchecked. Germline assignment: CDR1 SGHTA and CDR2 FQGNSA. CDR3 length: 14 residues. The CDR3 spells CASSLGQGAREREF.

The chain carries TRBV4-3 and TRBJ1-5. The CDR3 runs to 16 residues. Germline CDR1 and CDR2: LGHNA and YSLEER. CDR3 amino acids: CASSQTVGVSNQPQHF.

V usage is TRBV4-1 and J usage is TRBJ2-1; the TCRdb D gene call, TRBD2, has no DNA to confirm it. The germline CDR1 and CDR2 sequences are MGHRA and YSYEKL. This CDR3 is built from 18 residues. CDR3 residues: CASSQDLGLTSGYNEQFF.

The chain is built from TRBV20-1 and TRBJ2-2; absent DNA, TCRdb's TRBD1 call cannot be checked. CDR1 is DFQATT and CDR2 is SNEGSKA in the germline V gene (reference sequence). The CDR3 contains 16 residues. The chain's CDR3 is CSASPYRGRDTGELFF.

The CDR3 reads CASGGVNTEAFF. This chain joins TRBV5-6 and TRBJ1-1. CDR1 SGHDT and CDR2 YYEEEE come from the germline V gene. CDR3 length equals 12 residues.

The chain recombines TRBV2 with TRBJ2-1; TCRdb lists TRBD2, though no DNA is available to test this call. Germline CDR1 reads SNHLY; CDR2 reads FYNNEI. The CDR3 is 16 amino acids. CDR3 sequence reads: CASSDASGTLYNEQFF.

V is TRBV15 and J is TRBJ1-5; TCRdb's D call, TRBD1, is unchecked because there is no DNA. From germline, CDR1 is LNHNV and CDR2 YYDKDF (reference sequence). The length of the CDR3 is 14 residues. The CDR3: CATSIPGYNQPQHF.

The chain joins TRBV20-1 to TRBJ2-1; the D call of TRBD2 rests on TCRdb alone, since no DNA is present to check it. The germline V gene encodes CDR1 DFQATT and CDR2 SNEGSKA (reference sequence). The CDR3 is made up of 14 amino acids. CDR3: CSALAGSSYNEQFF.

The V and J genes are TRBV27 and TRBJ2-3. The CDR3 loop spans 15 amino acids. CDR1 MNHEY and CDR2 SMNVEV come from the germline V gene (reference sequence). The CDR3 sequence: CASSLTGWGTDTQYF.